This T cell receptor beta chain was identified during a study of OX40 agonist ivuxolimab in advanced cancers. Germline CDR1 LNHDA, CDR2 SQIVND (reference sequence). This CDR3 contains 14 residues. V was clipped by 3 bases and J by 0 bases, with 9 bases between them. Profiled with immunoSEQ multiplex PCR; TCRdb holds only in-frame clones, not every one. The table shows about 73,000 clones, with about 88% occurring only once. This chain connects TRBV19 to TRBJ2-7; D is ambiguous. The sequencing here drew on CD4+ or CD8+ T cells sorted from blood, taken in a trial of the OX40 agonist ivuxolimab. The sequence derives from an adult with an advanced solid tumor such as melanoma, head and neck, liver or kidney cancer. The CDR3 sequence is CASSIRTDSYEQYF. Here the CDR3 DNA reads TGTGCCAGTAGTATCCGGACCGACTCCTACGAGCAGTACTTC.